Here is one T cell receptor beta chain with its context. This sample was taken from a study of blood T cell repertoires in COVID-19. Overall study context: COVID-19 samples collected from the United States, Italy and Spain covered acute and convalescent phases. Sources were T cells, B-cell-depleted T cells, or PBMCs; the material itself was cDNA or gDNA.

The ends lost 6 bases at V and 1 base at J; junction bases unmatched: 4. The CDR3 spans 14 residues. Germline assignment: CDR1 SGHTA and CDR2 FQGTGA. Authors' methods: Reference gene primers were amplified, and this amplification served to estimate nucleated cell counts. Generated by immunoSEQ multiplex PCR, the TCRdb table keeps only in-frame clones and is missing some. V and J calls and clone size are copied from that table; D and trimming were computed from the DNA. The repertoire holds more than 45,000 clones, with about nine tenths as singletons. This clonotype was sampled from a man aged 60-69 years with acute or convalescent COVID-19. Material for sequencing was peripheral blood. V and J are TRBV7-3 and TRBJ1-1; 8 bases are a match to TRBD1. In nucleotides, the CDR3 is TGTGCCAGCAGGAGGACAGGGTCGAACACTGAAGCTTTCTTT. Its translation is CASRRTGSNTEAFF.